Listed here are 18 T cell receptor beta chains from one sample, sequenced in a study of technical replicates of blood from several donors (dated by TCRdb to the late 2010s). The library came from the immunoSEQ multiplex PCR assay. In TCRdb, the immuneACCESS table is reduced to in-frame sequences with V and J assigned. These tables do not hold every clone; where another copy was compared, an unresolved V gene accounts for under half, and the others remain unexplained. The sample table records thousands of clones; 85% to 90% of these occur just once. The ten largest clones add up to around an eighth of the sample. Sequenced material: PBMCs. The receptors originated from a human donor in good health.

The gene calls are TRBV6-1 and TRBJ1-4, with 10 bases identical to TRBD1. Germline CDR1 and CDR2: MNHNS and SASEGT. This CDR3 contains 15 residues. V lost 4 bases to trimming and J lost 7 bases; unmatched junction nucleotides: 6. The CDR3 DNA is TGTGCCAGCAGTGGTAGGACAGGGGGTGGTGAAAAACTGTTTTTT. This encodes CASSGRTGGGEKLFF.

The CDR3: CASSASLLAAEETQYF. DNA of the CDR3: TGTGCCAGCAGTGCCTCCCTACTAGCGGCTGAAGAGACCCAGTACTTC. J is TRBJ2-5 and V is TRBV2; 8 nucleotides line up with TRBD2. Germline V gene data show CDR1 as SNHLY and CDR2 as FYNNEI. The CDR3 extends over 16 amino acids. Trimming removed 4 bases from V and 3 bases from J; junction bases left unmatched: 10.

This clone showed up just once. This chain connects TRBV5-1 to TRBJ2-7; D may be TRBD2 (10 bases). Germline V lookup: CDR1 SGHRS, CDR2 YFSETQ. The V gene lost 5 bases and the J gene lost 7 bases, with 31 bases spanning the gap. This CDR3 contains 18 residues. In nucleotides, the CDR3 is TGCGCCAGCAGGGGTGGGACAGGGATTAGCGGGAGGCGGCAGGAGCAGTACTTC. Protein product: CASRGGTGISGRRQEQYF.

Here the CDR3 DNA reads TGTGCCAGCAGCTTAAGTCAAGCGGGAGGCTATGCTGGGGCCAACGTCCTGACTTTC. Amino acid sequence: CASSLSQAGGYAGANVLTF. This chain uses TRBV7-9 with TRBJ2-6, with TRBD2 matching 9 bases. The CDR3 totals 19 residues. CDR1 and CDR2 (germline): SEHNR, FQNEAQ (reference sequence). With V trimmed by 2 bases and J by 2 bases, 10 bases remained unmatched.

The chain links TRBV5-6 to TRBJ2-3, with D hard to call. Between the trimmed V and J ends, which lost 4 bases and 2 bases, there was a span of 20 bases. Germline-derived CDR1 and CDR2 are SGHDT and YYEEEE. This CDR3 spans 17 amino acids. The CDR3, as DNA: TGTGCCAGCAGCCCTACCTCGACTGACTTAATCACAGATACGCAGTATTTT. Its protein is CASSPTSTDLITDTQYF.

This clone was counted between two and nine times. The rearrangement joins TRBV25-1 to TRBJ2-7, with a tentative D call TRBD2 (5 bases). The CDR3 sequence is 17 residues long. In germline, CDR1 is MGHDK, CDR2 SYGVNS. Between the trimmed V and J ends, which lost 4 bases and 3 bases, there was a span of 22 bases. This CDR3 is CASSGIALARGFYEQYF. DNA for the CDR3: TGTGCCAGCAGTGGAATCGCGTTAGCGCGAGGATTCTACGAGCAGTACTTC.

The chain joins TRBV7-9 to TRBJ2-3; D perhaps matches TRBD1 (5 bases). CDR1 is SEHNR, CDR2 FQNEAQ, per germline (reference sequence). Trimming cost V 8 bases and J 2 bases, with 8 bases left between them. This CDR3 has 12 amino acids. CDR3: CASAGFTDTQYF. CDR3 bases: TGTGCCAGCGCAGGGTTCACAGATACGCAGTATTTT.

The CDR3 spells CASSLGPTSAGGTDTQYF. The CDR3 bases are TGTGCCAGCAGTTTAGGCCCCACTAGCGCTGGGGGCACAGATACGCAGTATTTT. The rearrangement joins TRBV27 to TRBJ2-3; 7 bases match TRBD2. This CDR3 has 18 amino acids. CDR1 MNHEY and CDR2 SMNVEV come from the germline V gene (reference sequence). V lost 2 bases and J lost 1; bases outside the gene matches: 12.

V usage is TRBV7-8 and J usage is TRBJ1-2; 8 nucleotides match TRBD1. Germline V gives CDR1 SGHVS, CDR2 FQNEAQ. V lost 1 base to trimming and J lost 4 bases; unmatched junction nucleotides: 8. The CDR3 totals 16 residues. CDR3 bases: TGTGCCAGCAGCTTAGACCCCAGGGGGCTTAGCTATGGCTACACCTTC. This translates into CASSLDPRGLSYGYTF.

Only one count was recorded for this clone. The CDR3 reads CASSVGRTSGNAKTDTQYF. As DNA, the CDR3 is TGTGCCAGCAGCGTAGGTAGGACTAGCGGGAACGCGAAGACAGATACGCAGTATTTT. The J gene is TRBJ2-3, the V gene TRBV9; 12 bases match TRBD2. The CDR3 has 19 residues. Germline CDR1 is SGDLS and CDR2 is YYNGEE. Germline trimming cut 0 bases from V and 3 bases from J; bases unmatched to any gene: 11.

The gene calls are TRBV7-8 and TRBJ2-2; D is ambiguous. This CDR3 region has 15 residues. Germline CDR1 SGHVS, CDR2 FQNEAQ. V was pared by 2 bases and J by 3 bases, with 10 bases between. The chain's CDR3 is CASSLSGGDTGELFF. DNA of the CDR3: TGTGCCAGCAGCTTATCCGGCGGAGACACCGGGGAGCTGTTTTTT. The variable domain in full, completed from reference TRBV7-8 and TRBJ2-2, reads GAGVSQSPRYKVAKRGQDVALRCDPISGHVSLFWYQQALGQGPEFLTYFQNEAQLDKSGLPSDRFFAERPEGSVSTLKIQRTQQEDSAVYLCASSLSGGDTGELFFGEGSRLTVL.

The chain has TRBV30 and TRBJ2-1, with 10 bases fitting TRBD2. Losses at the gene ends were 2 bases for V and 12 bases for J; bases not matched to a gene: 13. This CDR3 is built from 15 residues. The V gene's germline CDR1 is GTSNPN and CDR2 SVGIG (reference sequence). CDR3 coding DNA: TGTGCCTGGAGTCCTAGCGGGAGCCCCTACTTTGGGCAGTTCTTC. Translated, it gives CAWSPSGSPYFGQFF.

The chain carries TRBV6-5 and TRBJ2-2, with D perhaps matching TRBD2 (6 bases). Germline values: CDR1 MNHEY, CDR2 SVGAGI. The CDR3 has 15 residues. Trimming left V 6 bases short and J 2 bases short, with 13 bases between. CDR3 coding DNA: TGTGCCAGCAGGATCCGGGAGAGAAACACCGGGGAGCTGTTTTTT. Translating gives CASRIRERNTGELFF.

This clone was picked up one time. The chain has TRBV6-6 and TRBJ2-3; the match to TRBD1 covers 12 bases. The CDR3 contains 16 residues. Trimming took 1 base from V and 5 from J; bases not matched to a gene: 4. CDR1 is MNHNY, CDR2 SVGAGI, per germline (reference sequence). DNA for the CDR3: TGTGCCAGCAGTTACTTTGGGACAGGGGGCGAAGATACGCAGTATTTT. Translated: CASSYFGTGGEDTQYF.

The chain combines TRBV7-7 with TRBJ2-5; D is possibly TRBD2 (6 bases). Between the trimmed V and J ends, which lost 1 base and 5 bases, there was a span of 17 bases. Germline lookup yields CDR1 SSHAT and CDR2 FNYEAQ (reference sequence). CDR3 length: 16 residues. As DNA, the CDR3 is TGTGCCAGCAGCTTAGGCCCGCCGCGGGGTATGGAGACCCAGTACTTC. It translates to CASSLGPPRGMETQYF.

The chain recombines TRBV7-8 with TRBJ2-1; TRBD2 matches at 12 bases. Germline-derived CDR1 and CDR2 are SGHVS and FQNEAQ. The V gene end was trimmed by 5 bases and the J gene end by 9 bases; junction bases not matched to a gene: 8. This CDR3 spans 15 amino acids. The CDR3 DNA is TGTGCCAGCAGCGTGACTAGCGGGAGTTTGGTTGAGCAGTTCTTC. Translation: CASSVTSGSLVEQFF. Using reference TRBV7-8 and TRBJ2-1 for the parts outside the CDR3, the full variable domain is GAGVSQSPRYKVAKRGQDVALRCDPISGHVSLFWYQQALGQGPEFLTYFQNEAQLDKSGLPSDRFFAERPEGSVSTLKIQRTQQEDSAVYLCASSVTSGSLVEQFFGPGTRLTVL.

The CDR3 spells CASSFQAGLSSYEQYF. The CDR3 nucleotides are TGTGCCAGCAGCTTCCAAGCGGGACTGAGCTCCTACGAGCAGTACTTC. V usage is TRBV5-6 and J usage is TRBJ2-7; TRBD2 aligns across 7 bases. After removal of 2 bases from V and 0 bases from J, the junction contained 8 bases not matched to a gene. Germline V CDR1 and CDR2: SGHDT, YYEEEE. This CDR3 region has 16 residues.

The J gene is TRBJ2-7, the V gene TRBV10-2, with 7 bases identical to TRBD2. V was clipped by 6 bases and J by 2 bases; unmatched bases: 10. The CDR3 sequence is 15 residues long. CDR1 and CDR2 from the germline V gene are WSHSY and SAAADI. In DNA form, the CDR3 reads TGCGCCAGCAGCACGGACGGGGGACTAACCTACGAGCAGTACTTC. Its protein is CASSTDGGLTYEQYF.